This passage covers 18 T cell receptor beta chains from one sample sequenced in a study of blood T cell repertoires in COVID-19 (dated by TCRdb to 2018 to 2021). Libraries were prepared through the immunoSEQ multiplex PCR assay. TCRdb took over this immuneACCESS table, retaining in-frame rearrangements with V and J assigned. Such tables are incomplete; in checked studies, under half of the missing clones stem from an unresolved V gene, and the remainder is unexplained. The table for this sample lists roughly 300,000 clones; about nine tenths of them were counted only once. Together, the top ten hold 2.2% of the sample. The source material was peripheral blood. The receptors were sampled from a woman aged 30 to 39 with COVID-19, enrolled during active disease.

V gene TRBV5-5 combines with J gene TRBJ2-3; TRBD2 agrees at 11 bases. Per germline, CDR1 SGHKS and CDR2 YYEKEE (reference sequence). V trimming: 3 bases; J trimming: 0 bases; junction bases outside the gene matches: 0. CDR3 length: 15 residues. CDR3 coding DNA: TGTGCCAGCAGCTGGACTAGCGGGAGCACAGATACGCAGTATTTT. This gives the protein CASSWTSGSTDTQYF.

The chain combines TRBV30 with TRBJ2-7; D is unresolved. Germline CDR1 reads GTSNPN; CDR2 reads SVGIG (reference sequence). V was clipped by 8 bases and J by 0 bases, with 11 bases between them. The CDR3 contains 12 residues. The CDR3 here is CARAASSYEQYF. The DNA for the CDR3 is TGTGCCCGGGCAGCGTCCTCCTACGAGCAGTACTTC.

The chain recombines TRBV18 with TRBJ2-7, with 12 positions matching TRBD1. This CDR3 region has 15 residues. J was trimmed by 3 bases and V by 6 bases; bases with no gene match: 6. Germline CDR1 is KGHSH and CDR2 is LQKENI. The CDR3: CASSQGQGAVYEQYF. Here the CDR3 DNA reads TGTGCCAGCTCCCAGGGACAGGGGGCTGTCTACGAGCAGTACTTC.

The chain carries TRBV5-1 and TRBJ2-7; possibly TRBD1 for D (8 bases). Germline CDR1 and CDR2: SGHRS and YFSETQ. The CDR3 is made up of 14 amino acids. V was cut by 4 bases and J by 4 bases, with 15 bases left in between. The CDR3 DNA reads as TGCGCCAGCAGCCCACAGGGGGGGAGGTACGAGCAGTACTTC. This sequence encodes CASSPQGGRYEQYF. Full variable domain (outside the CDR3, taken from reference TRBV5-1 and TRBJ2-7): KAGVTQTPRYLIKTRGQQVTLSCSPISGHRSVSWYQQTPGQGLQFLFEYFSETQRNKGNFPGRFSGRQFSNSRSEMNVSTLELGDSALYLCASSPQGGRYEQYFGPGTRLTVT.

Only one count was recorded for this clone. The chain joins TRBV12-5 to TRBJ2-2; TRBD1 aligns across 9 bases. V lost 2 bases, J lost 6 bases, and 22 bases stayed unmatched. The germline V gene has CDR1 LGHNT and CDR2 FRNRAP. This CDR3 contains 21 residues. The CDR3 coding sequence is TGTGCTAGTGGTTTGCCCCGGAAGCCACCAACAGGGGGCGCGGGCGCCGGGGAGCTGTTTTTT. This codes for CASGLPRKPPTGGAGAGELFF. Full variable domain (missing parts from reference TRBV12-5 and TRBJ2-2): DARVTQTPRHKVTEMGQEVTMRCQPILGHNTVFWYRQTMMQGLELLAYFRNRAPLDDSGMPKDRFSAEMPDATLATLKIQPSEPRDSAVYFCASGLPRKPPTGGAGAGELFFGEGSRLTVL.

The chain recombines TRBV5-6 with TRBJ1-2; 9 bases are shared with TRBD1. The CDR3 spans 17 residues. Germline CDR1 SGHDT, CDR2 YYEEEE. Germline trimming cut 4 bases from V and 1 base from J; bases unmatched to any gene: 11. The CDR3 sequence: CASSPGTGLSFNYGYTF. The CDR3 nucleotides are TGTGCCAGCAGCCCCGGGACAGGGCTGTCTTTTAACTATGGCTACACCTTC.

DNA of the CDR3: TGTGCCAGCAGTGAAGGACAGATCCACGAGCAGTACTTC. Translation: CASSEGQIHEQYF. The gene calls are TRBV2 and TRBJ2-7; tentatively, D is TRBD1 (5 bases). The CDR3 has 13 residues. The V gene's germline CDR1 is SNHLY and CDR2 FYNNEI. Between the trimmed V and J ends, which lost 1 base and 5 bases, there was a span of 9 bases.

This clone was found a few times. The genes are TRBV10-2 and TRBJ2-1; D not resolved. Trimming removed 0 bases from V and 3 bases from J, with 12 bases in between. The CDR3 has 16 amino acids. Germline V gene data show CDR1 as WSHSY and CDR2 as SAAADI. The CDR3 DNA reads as TGCGCCAGCAGTGAGTCGACTCTTACGGGCTACAATGAGCAGTTCTTC. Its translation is CASSESTLTGYNEQFF.

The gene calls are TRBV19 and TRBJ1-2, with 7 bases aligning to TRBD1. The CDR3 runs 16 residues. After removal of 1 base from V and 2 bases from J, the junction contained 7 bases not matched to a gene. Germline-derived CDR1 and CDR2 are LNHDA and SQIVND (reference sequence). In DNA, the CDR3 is TGTGCCAGTAGTATAGGAGGGACAGCTATCAACTATGGCTACACCTTC. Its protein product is CASSIGGTAINYGYTF.

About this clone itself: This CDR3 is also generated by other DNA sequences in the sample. The CDR3 spells CASNGGQGVNQPQHF. In DNA, the CDR3 is TGTGCCAGCAACGGGGGACAGGGGGTTAATCAGCCCCAGCATTTT. The V call is TRBV2, the J call TRBJ1-5; 11 nucleotides match TRBD1. After removal of 7 bases from V and 4 bases from J, the junction contained 6 bases not matched to a gene. Germline CDR1 SNHLY, CDR2 FYNNEI. The CDR3 spans 15 residues.

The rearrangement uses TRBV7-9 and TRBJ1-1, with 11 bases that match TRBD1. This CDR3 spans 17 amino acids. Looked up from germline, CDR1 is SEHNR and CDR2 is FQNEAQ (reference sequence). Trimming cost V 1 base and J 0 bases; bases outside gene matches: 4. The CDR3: CASSLGTGGPMNTEAFF. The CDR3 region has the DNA TGTGCCAGCAGCTTAGGGACAGGGGGCCCCATGAACACTGAAGCTTTCTTT.

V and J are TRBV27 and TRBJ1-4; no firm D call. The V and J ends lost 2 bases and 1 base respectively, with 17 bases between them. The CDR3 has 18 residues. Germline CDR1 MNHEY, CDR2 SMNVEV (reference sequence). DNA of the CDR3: TGTGCCAGCAGTTTAAGGTTTAGAGGGTTTGGAACTAATGAAAAACTGTTTTTT. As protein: CASSLRFRGFGTNEKLFF.

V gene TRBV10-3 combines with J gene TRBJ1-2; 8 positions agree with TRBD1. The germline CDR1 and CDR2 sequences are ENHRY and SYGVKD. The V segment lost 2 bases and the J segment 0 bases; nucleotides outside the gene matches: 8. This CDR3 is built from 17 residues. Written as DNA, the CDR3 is TGTGCCATCAGTGAGGGACAGGGAAGCCGAGCTAACTATGGCTACACCTTC. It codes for CAISEGQGSRANYGYTF.

In nucleotides, the CDR3 is TGTGCCAGTACCACGCAGGGGAACTATGGCTACACCTTC. Translating it yields CASTTQGNYGYTF. The chain uses TRBV19 and TRBJ1-2, with D perhaps TRBD1 (6 bases). The CDR3 has 13 amino acids. Looked up from germline, CDR1 is LNHDA and CDR2 is SQIVND (reference sequence). The V gene lost 7 bases and the J gene lost 2 bases, with 11 bases spanning the gap.

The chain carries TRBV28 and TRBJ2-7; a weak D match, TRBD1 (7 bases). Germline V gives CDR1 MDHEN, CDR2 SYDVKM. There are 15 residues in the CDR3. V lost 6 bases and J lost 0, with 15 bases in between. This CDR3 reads CASRGGGDSSYEQYF. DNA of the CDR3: TGTGCCAGCAGGGGTGGAGGGGACAGCTCCTACGAGCAGTACTTC.

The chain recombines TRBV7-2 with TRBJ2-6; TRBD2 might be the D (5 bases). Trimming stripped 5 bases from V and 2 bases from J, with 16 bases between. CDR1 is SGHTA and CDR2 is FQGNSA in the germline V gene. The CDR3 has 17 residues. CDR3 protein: CASSTTLLAAGANVLTF. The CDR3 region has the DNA TGTGCCAGCAGCACAACCCTTCTAGCTGCTGGGGCCAACGTCCTGACTTTC. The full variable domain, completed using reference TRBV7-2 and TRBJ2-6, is GAGVSQSPSNKVTEKGKDVELRCDPISGHTALYWYRQSLGQGLEFLIYFQGNSAPDKSGLPSDRFSAERTGGSVSTLTIQRTQQEDSAVYLCASSTTLLAAGANVLTFGAGSRLTVL.

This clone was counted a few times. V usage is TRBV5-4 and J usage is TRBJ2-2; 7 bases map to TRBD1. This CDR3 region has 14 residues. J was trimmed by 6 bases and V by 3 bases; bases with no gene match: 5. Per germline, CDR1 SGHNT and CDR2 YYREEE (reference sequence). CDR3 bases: TGTGCCAGCAGCTCAGACAGGGTCGCCGGGGAGCTGTTTTTT. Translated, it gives CASSSDRVAGELFF.

CDR3 DNA sequence: TGTGCCAGCAGTTTAATATACAGCTACACAGATACGCAGTATTTT. It is translated as CASSLIYSYTDTQYF. The chain links TRBV27 to TRBJ2-3, with D hard to call. The CDR3 consists of 15 residues. CDR1 and CDR2 (germline): MNHEY, SMNVEV (reference sequence). Trimming removed 2 bases at V and 2 bases at J, with 11 bases between.